A selection of T cell receptor beta chains follows, all from one sample in a study of cytomegalovirus exposure and HLA in healthy donors. Measured with immunoSEQ multiplex PCR; TCRdb has only the in-frame clones, and not every one. This sample yields about 130,000 clones, of which 76% are seen a single time; about 3.1% belongs to the top ten. The sample was PBMCs. Every receptor here comes from a man aged 40-55 years in good health and CMV-seronegative. Each CDR3 is given with its conserved first and last residue. The D gene is left open where the match is weak. The size field is filled for only some rows; it gives once, few, many or a size class.

J,V,D,size,DNA,CDR3
TRBJ2-7,TRBV6-6,-,-,TGTGCCAGCACTACTGACCCGCTAGGCTCCTACGAGCAGTACTTC,CASTTDPLGSYEQYF
TRBJ2-3,TRBV28,TRBD1,-,TGTGCCAGCAGCCGACAGGGGGTCGGGGTAGATACGCAGTATTTT,CASSRQGVGVDTQYF
TRBJ2-3,TRBV5-1,-,-,TGCGCCAGCAGCTTTGGTAACCCGGGCACAGATACGCAGTATTTT,CASSFGNPGTDTQYF
TRBJ2-7,TRBV6-1,-,-,TGTGCCAGCAGTTCCTCCCGGACTATCCACGAGCAGTACTTC,CASSSSRTIHEQYF
TRBJ2-3,TRBV6-1,TRBD1,-,TGTGCCAGCAGTGAAGCCGGGACAGCCTTGTCAGATACGCAGTATTTT,CASSEAGTALSDTQYF
TRBJ2-5,TRBV9,TRBD2,-,TGTGCCAGCAGCCTCTCGGCGGGGGTCGATGAGACCCAGTACTTC,CASSLSAGVDETQYF
TRBJ1-1,TRBV30,-,-,TGTGCCTGGAGTTTATTGAGGAACACTGAAGCTTTCTTT,CAWSLLRNTEAFF
TRBJ2-1,TRBV19,-,few,TGTGCCAGTAGTATAGGAGGAGGGGGCTTAAATGAGCAGTTCTTC,CASSIGGGGLNEQFF
TRBJ1-2,TRBV5-1,-,-,TGCGCCAGCAGGACAGGAGACTCTAACTATGGCTACACCTTC,CASRTGDSNYGYTF
TRBJ1-3,TRBV7-9,-,-,TGTGCCAGCAGCTTATCCGGAGTTCCTGGAAACACCATATATTTT,CASSLSGVPGNTIYF
TRBJ2-6,TRBV4-3,-,-,TGCGCCAGCAGCCAAGATTCCGTCGGGGTTACTGGGGCCAACGTCCTGACTTTC,CASSQDSVGVTGANVLTF
TRBJ1-2,TRBV6-5,-,-,TGTGCCAGCAGTCCTCGGGGGTTGTCCATATATGGCTACACCTTC,CASSPRGLSIYGYTF
TRBJ1-2,TRBV5-1,-,-,TGCGCCAGCAGCTCTGGAGGAGGGGGGGACTATGGCTACACCTTC,CASSSGGGGDYGYTF
TRBJ1-3,TRBV9,-,few,TGTGCCAGCAGCGTAAGATCTACCGGAAACACCATATATTTT,CASSVRSTGNTIYF
TRBJ1-1,TRBV6-6,-,few,TGTGCCAGCAGTTACCTGGCCGCGAACACTGAAGCTTTCTTT,CASSYLAANTEAFF
TRBJ2-7,TRBV9,TRBD1,few,TGTGCCAGCAGCGTAGATGGTAACAGGGGCTACGAGCAGTACTTC,CASSVDGNRGYEQYF
TRBJ2-1,TRBV30,-,few,TGTGCCGCGGCTTCCGGGAGCTCCTACAATGAGCAGTTCTTC,CAAASGSSYNEQFF
TRBJ1-1,TRBV7-9,-,once,TGTGCCAGCAGCTTAGCCTTGGAGGGCACTGAAGCTTTCTTT,CASSLALEGTEAFF
TRBJ2-1,TRBV27,-,-,TGTGCCAGCAGTGAGGTTTACACAGGAGATGAGCAGTTCTTC,CASSEVYTGDEQFF
TRBJ2-2,TRBV4-3,-,-,TGCGCCAGCAGTCAGTCGAACACCGGGGAGCTGTTTTTT,CASSQSNTGELFF